Shown below are 17 T cell receptor beta chains from a single sample sequenced in a study of T cell repertoires in cytomegalovirus infection. Their cognate antigens are unknown. TCRdb ran MiXCR on the reads and lists one entry per CDR3 protein. The sample holds around 300,000 distinct CDR3 sequences; approximately 22% are singletons and the top ten take about 21%. The sample consisted of cultured PBMCs, taken from culture after CMV antigen stimulation. These receptors were obtained from a human donor in good health (CMV status not recorded). Some clones in this sample may be carry-over from other donors' samples.

This clonotype was found a few times. This chain joins TRBV19 and TRBJ2-1; possibly TRBD1 or TRBD2 for D (5 bases each). In germline, CDR1 is LNHDA, CDR2 SQIVND (reference sequence). The CDR3 extends over 15 amino acids. V lost 6 bases and J lost 0, with 12 bases in between. CDR3 nucleotide sequence: TGTGCCAGTAGAATTTCAGGGAGCTCCTACAATGAGCAGTTCTTC. Residues: CASRISGSSYNEQFF.

In this sample, this clonotype turned up once. The chain recombines TRBV6-5 with TRBJ2-2; the match to TRBD1 covers 8 bases. Germline V lookup: CDR1 MNHEY, CDR2 SVGAGI. V lost 4 bases and J lost 9; bases outside the gene matches: 7. This CDR3 comprises 14 residues. In nucleotides, the CDR3 is TGTGCCAGCAGTTTGCAGGGGGCATCCCGGGAGCTGTTTTTT. Translated, it gives CASSLQGASRELFF.

There are a few counts of this clonotype. This chain uses TRBV20-1 with TRBJ1-6; weak D call: TRBD1 (5 bases). Germline CDR1 is DFQATT and CDR2 is SNEGSKA (reference sequence). The V and J ends lost 7 bases and 7 bases respectively, with 14 bases between them. The CDR3 consists of 13 residues. The CDR3 region is CSVQGSRNSPLHF. CDR3 DNA sequence: TGCAGTGTCCAGGGTTCAAGAAATTCACCCCTCCACTTT.

In its sample, this clonotype was seen a few times. The V call is TRBV25-1, the J call TRBJ2-5; 8 bases fit TRBD2. The germline CDR1 and CDR2 sequences are MGHDK and SYGVNS. The CDR3 spans 14 residues. The V and J ends lost 5 bases and 5 bases, in that order; junction bases with no gene match: 7. DNA of the CDR3: TGTGCCAGCAGTCCCCCGGGGGGGCTGGAGACCCAGTACTTC. Translating it yields CASSPPGGLETQYF.

The V call is TRBV20-1, the J call TRBJ2-1, with a weak D call TRBD2 (6 bases). Germline V lookup: CDR1 DFQATT, CDR2 SNEGSKA (reference sequence). The CDR3 covers 15 residues. Trimming removed 3 bases at V and 7 bases at J, with 19 bases between. CDR3 DNA sequence: TGCAGTGCTAGTGAGTGGGACCTAAGCGGGAATGAGCAGTTCTTC. Encoded protein: CSASEWDLSGNEQFF.

This clonotype was counted between two and nine times. CDR3 sequence: CASSPWEGPAVNEQFF. Here the CDR3 DNA reads TGTGCCAGCAGCCCATGGGAGGGCCCGGCCGTCAATGAGCAGTTCTTC. This chain connects TRBV6-2 or TRBV6-3 to TRBJ2-1, with 7 bases identical to TRBD2. The CDR3 contains 16 residues. J gave up 6 bases and V 6 bases, and 14 bases lay outside the gene matches. In germline, CDR1 is MNHEY, CDR2 SVGEGT.

The chain carries TRBV19 and TRBJ2-2; D uncertain. Trimming cost V 5 bases and J 7 bases, with 11 bases left between them. Germline V gene data show CDR1 as LNHDA and CDR2 as SQIVND (reference sequence). CDR3 length: 13 residues. The CDR3 sequence: CASSLRSLGELFF. The CDR3 region has the DNA TGTGCCAGTAGTCTAAGGAGCCTCGGGGAGCTGTTTTTT.

The CDR3 DNA reads TGTGCCACCCAAGTCCGGGACGGGAACACCGGGGAGCTGTTTTTT. Its protein is CATQVRDGNTGELFF. The chain is built from TRBV24-1 and TRBJ2-2; either TRBD1 or TRBD2 may supply D (5 bases each). The V end lost 9 bases, the J end lost 1 base, and 14 bases lay between the germline ends. The CDR3 consists of 15 residues. Germline assignment: CDR1 KGHDR and CDR2 SFDVKD.

There are many counts of this clonotype. V usage is TRBV7-2 and J usage is TRBJ1-1; D gene uncertain. CDR1 is SGHTA, CDR2 FQGNSA, per germline. The CDR3 extends over 15 amino acids. V lost 7 bases and J lost 2, with 17 bases in between. CDR3 sequence (DNA): TGTGCCAGCACCGAACCTGGCAGAACAAACACTGAAGCTTTCTTT. Protein product: CASTEPGRTNTEAFF.

This clonotype was recorded a few times. V gene TRBV24-1 combines with J gene TRBJ2-2; a weak D match, TRBD2 (5 bases). The CDR3 spans 14 residues. Germline CDR1 and CDR2: KGHDR and SFDVKD. V lost 4 bases and J 7 bases, leaving 12 bases between the germline ends. The CDR3 DNA follows: TGTGCCACCAGTGAGAGGGAAGTCTACGGGGAGCTGTTTTTT. Amino acids: CATSEREVYGELFF.

This clonotype came up many times. The rearrangement uses TRBV7-2 and TRBJ2-3; possibly TRBD2 for D (5 bases). V lost 2 bases to trimming and J lost 6 bases, with 9 bases between them. CDR3 length: 13 residues. The V gene's germline CDR1 is SGHTA and CDR2 FQGNSA. CDR3 nucleotides: TGTGCCAGCAGCTTAAGTAGGGAGGATACGCAGTATTTT. Residues: CASSLSREDTQYF.

This chain joins TRBV29-1 and TRBJ1-2; no clear D gene. V was trimmed by 0 bases and J by 5 bases, leaving 7 bases between them. There are 12 residues in the CDR3. Germline CDR1 SQVTM, CDR2 ANQGSEA. CDR3 amino acids: CSVEDNGYGYTF. In DNA, the CDR3 is TGCAGCGTTGAAGATAATGGATATGGCTACACCTTC.

This clonotype was detected a few times. The chain recombines TRBV19 with TRBJ1-1, with D possibly TRBD1 on 5 matching bases. V lost 4 bases to trimming and J lost 6 bases, with 18 bases between them. Germline lookup yields CDR1 LNHDA and CDR2 SQIVND (reference sequence). This CDR3 contains 15 residues. The CDR3: CASSTKGMDFAEAFF. Written as DNA, the CDR3 is TGTGCCAGTAGTACAAAGGGGATGGATTTCGCTGAAGCTTTCTTT. Combining the CDR3 with reference TRBV19 and TRBJ1-1 gives the whole variable domain DGGITQSPKYLFRKEGQNVTLSCEQNLNHDAMYWYRQDPGQGLRLIYYSQIVNDFQKGDIAEGYSVSREKKESFPLTVTSAQKNPTAFYLCASSTKGMDFAEAFFGQGTRLTVV.

At least ten counts were recorded for this clonotype. The V gene is TRBV20-1, the J gene TRBJ2-3; TRBD2 agrees at 9 bases. Per germline, CDR1 DFQATT and CDR2 SNEGSKA (reference sequence). Losses at the gene ends were 0 bases for V and 4 bases for J; bases not matched to a gene: 11. The CDR3 length is 17 residues. The CDR3 region has the DNA TGCAGTGCTAGAGATCCCGGACTAGCGCCCGCCCCAGATACGCAGTATTTT. It encodes CSARDPGLAPAPDTQYF.

The J gene is TRBJ2-7, the V gene TRBV20-1; D ambiguous. Germline CDR1 and CDR2: DFQATT and SNEGSKA (reference sequence). CDR3 length: 11 residues. Trimming removed 2 bases from V and 3 bases from J, with 5 bases in between. The CDR3 reads CSARRIYEQYF. CDR3 nucleotide sequence: TGCAGTGCTAGACGGATCTACGAGCAGTACTTC.

This clonotype was counted ten times or more. This rearrangement joins TRBV7-2 to TRBJ1-1, with 9 bases that match TRBD1. The CDR3 consists of 15 residues. The ends lost 3 bases at V and 4 bases at J; junction bases unmatched: 6. CDR1 is SGHTA, CDR2 FQGNSA, per germline. DNA for the CDR3: TGTGCCAGCAGCTTGGTGACAGGGGGTCTCACTGAAGCTTTCTTT. This codes for CASSLVTGGLTEAFF.

This clonotype showed up just a few times. The rearrangement joins TRBV28 to TRBJ2-2; possibly TRBD1 or TRBD2 for D (5 bases each). Germline V gene sequence: CDR1 MDHEN, CDR2 SYDVKM. The CDR3 loop spans 17 amino acids. V was cut by 3 bases and J by 0 bases, with 14 bases left in between. The chain's CDR3 is CASSFQFGAANTGELFF. The CDR3 bases are TGTGCCAGCAGTTTTCAATTCGGGGCCGCGAACACCGGGGAGCTGTTTTTT.